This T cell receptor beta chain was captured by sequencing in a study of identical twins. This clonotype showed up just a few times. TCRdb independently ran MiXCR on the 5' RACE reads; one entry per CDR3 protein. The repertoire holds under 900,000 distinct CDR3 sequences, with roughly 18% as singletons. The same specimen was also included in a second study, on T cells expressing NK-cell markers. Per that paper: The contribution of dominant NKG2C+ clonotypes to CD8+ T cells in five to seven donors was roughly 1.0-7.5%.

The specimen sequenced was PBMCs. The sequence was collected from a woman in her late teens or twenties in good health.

The CDR3 loop is CASSLLGSPLHF. The CDR3 DNA reads TGTGCCAGCAGCCTACTCGGTTCACCCCTCCACTTT. The chain couples TRBV12-3 or TRBV12-4 to TRBJ1-6, with unresolved D. V was pared by 6 bases and J by 9 bases, with 9 bases between. The CDR3 is made up of 12 amino acids.